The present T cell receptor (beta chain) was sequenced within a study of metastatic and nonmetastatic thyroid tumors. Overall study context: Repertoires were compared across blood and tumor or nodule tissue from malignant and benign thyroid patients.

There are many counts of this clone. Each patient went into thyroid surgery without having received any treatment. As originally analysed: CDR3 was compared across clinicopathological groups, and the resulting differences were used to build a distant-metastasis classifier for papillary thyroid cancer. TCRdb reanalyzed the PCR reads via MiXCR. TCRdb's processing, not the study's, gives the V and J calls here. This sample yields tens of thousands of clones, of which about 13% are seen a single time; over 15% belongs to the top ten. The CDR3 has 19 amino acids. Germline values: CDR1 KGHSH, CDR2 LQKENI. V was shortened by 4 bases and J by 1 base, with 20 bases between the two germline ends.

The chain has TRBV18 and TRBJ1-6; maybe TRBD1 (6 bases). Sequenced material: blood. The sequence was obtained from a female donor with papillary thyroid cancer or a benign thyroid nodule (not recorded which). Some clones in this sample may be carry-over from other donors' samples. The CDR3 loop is CASSRQDISTGSYNSPLHF. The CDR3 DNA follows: TGTGCCAGCTCACGACAGGACATCTCAACGGGGTCCTATAATTCACCCCTCCACTTT.